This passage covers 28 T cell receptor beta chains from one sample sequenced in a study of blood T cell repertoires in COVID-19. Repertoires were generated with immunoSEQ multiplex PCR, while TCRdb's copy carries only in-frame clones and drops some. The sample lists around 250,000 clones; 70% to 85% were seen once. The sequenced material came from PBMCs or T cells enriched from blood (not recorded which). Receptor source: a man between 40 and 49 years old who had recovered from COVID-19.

The CDR3 DNA follows: TGTGCCAGCAGCTTCGGAGGCGACGGCTACACCTTC. Amino acid sequence: CASSFGGDGYTF. The chain recombines TRBV7-9 with TRBJ1-2; D ambiguous. The CDR3 runs to 12 residues. Trimming stripped 3 bases from V and 8 bases from J, with 10 bases between. Per germline, CDR1 SEHNR and CDR2 FQNEAQ (reference sequence).

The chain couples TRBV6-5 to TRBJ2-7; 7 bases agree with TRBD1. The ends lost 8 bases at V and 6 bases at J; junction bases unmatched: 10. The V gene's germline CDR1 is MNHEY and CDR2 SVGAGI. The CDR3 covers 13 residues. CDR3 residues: CASRGGVKSEQYF. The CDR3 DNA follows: TGTGCCAGCCGAGGGGGCGTGAAGTCCGAGCAGTACTTC.

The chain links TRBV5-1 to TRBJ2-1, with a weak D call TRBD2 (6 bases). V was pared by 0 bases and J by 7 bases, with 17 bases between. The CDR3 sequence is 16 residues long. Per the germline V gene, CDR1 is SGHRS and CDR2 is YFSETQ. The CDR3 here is CASSLGRGDQVNEQFF. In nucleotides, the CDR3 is TGCGCCAGCAGCTTGGGGAGGGGCGACCAGGTGAATGAGCAGTTCTTC.

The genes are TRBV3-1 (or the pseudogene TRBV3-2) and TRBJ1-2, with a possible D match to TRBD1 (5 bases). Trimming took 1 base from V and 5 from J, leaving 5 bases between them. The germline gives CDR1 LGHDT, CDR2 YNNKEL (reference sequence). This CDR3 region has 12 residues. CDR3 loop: CASSQAGYGYTF. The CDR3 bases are TGTGCCAGCAGCCAAGCAGGGTATGGCTACACCTTC.

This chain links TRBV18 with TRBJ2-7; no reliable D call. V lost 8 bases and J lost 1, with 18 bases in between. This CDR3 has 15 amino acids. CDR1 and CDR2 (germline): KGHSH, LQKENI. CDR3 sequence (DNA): TGTGCCAGCGCGGCGTCTATTTCGGGTTCCTACGAGCAGTACTTC. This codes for CASAASISGSYEQYF. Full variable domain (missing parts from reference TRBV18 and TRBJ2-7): NAGVMQNPRHLVRRRGQEARLRCSPMKGHSHVYWYRQLPEEGLKFMVYLQKENIIDESGMPKERFSAEFPKEGPSILRIQQVVRGDSAAYFCASAASISGSYEQYFGPGTRLTVT.

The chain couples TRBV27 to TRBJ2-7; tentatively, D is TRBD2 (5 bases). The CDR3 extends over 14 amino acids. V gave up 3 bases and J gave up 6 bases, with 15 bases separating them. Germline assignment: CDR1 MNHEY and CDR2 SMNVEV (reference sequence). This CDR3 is CASSFLPELGEQYF. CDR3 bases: TGTGCCAGCAGTTTCCTGCCAGAACTAGGCGAGCAGTACTTC.

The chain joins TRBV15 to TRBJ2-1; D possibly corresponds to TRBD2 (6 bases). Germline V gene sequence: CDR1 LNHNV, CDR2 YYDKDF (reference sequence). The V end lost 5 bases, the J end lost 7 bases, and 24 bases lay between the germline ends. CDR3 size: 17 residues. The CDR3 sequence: CATSPRMAGLRVNEQFF. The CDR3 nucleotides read TGTGCCACCAGCCCCCGGATGGCGGGGCTGCGTGTTAATGAGCAGTTCTTC.

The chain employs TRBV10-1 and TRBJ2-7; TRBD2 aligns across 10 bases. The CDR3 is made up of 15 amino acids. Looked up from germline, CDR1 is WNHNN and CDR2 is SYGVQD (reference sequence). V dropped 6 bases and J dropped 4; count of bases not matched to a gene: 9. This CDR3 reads CASSSGTSAGYEQYF. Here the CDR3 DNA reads TGCGCCAGCAGCTCCGGGACTAGCGCCGGATACGAGCAGTACTTC.

CDR3 nucleotides: TGTGCCAGCAGTCCCGGGGGGGGTCAGAACACTGAAGCTTTCTTT. Amino acid sequence: CASSPGGGQNTEAFF. The chain employs TRBV28 and TRBJ1-1, with D possibly TRBD1 on 5 matching bases. Germline V gene data show CDR1 as MDHEN and CDR2 as SYDVKM. The CDR3 runs to 15 residues. V dropped 5 bases and J dropped 1 base, with 14 bases sitting between them. Filled out from reference TRBV28 and TRBJ1-1, the complete variable domain reads DVKVTQSSRYLVKRTGEKVFLECVQDMDHENMFWYRQDPGLGLRLIYFSYDVKMKEKGDIPEGYSVSREKKERFSLILESASTNQTSMYLCASSPGGGQNTEAFFGQGTRLTVV.

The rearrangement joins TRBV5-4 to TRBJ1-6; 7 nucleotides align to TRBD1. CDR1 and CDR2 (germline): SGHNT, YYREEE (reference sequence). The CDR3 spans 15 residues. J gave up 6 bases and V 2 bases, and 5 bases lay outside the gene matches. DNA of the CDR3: TGTGCCAGCAGCTTTTCGACAGGGTCTAATTCACCCCTCCACTTT. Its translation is CASSFSTGSNSPLHF.

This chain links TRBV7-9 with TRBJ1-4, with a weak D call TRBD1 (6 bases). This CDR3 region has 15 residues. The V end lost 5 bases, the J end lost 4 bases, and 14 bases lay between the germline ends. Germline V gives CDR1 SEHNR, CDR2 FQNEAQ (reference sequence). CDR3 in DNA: TGTGCCAGCAGCCTCCCCACAGGGAATAATGAAAAACTGTTTTTT. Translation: CASSLPTGNNEKLFF.

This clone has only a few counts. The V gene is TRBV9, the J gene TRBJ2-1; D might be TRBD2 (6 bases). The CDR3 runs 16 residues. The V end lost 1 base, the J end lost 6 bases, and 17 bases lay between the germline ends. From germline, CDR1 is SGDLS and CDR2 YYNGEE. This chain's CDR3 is CASSVPQAGGRNEQFF. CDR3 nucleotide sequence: TGTGCCAGCAGCGTACCTCAAGCGGGTGGCCGCAATGAGCAGTTCTTC.

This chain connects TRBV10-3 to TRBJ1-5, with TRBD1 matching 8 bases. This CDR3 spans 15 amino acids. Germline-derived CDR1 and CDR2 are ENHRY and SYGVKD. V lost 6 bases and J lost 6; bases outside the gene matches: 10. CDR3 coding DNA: TGTGCCATCAGCGATAAAACAGGGACAGGTCAGCCCCAGCATTTT. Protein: CAISDKTGTGQPQHF.

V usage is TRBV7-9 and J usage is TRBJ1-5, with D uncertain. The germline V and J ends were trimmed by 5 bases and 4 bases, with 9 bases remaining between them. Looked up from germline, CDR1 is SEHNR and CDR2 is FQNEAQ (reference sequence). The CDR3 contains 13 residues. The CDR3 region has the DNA TGTGCCAGCAGCCACGACAAGAATCAGCCCCAGCATTTT. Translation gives CASSHDKNQPQHF. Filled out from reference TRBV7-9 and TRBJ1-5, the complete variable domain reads DTGVSQNPRHKITKRGQNVTFRCDPISEHNRLYWYRQTLGQGPEFLTYFQNEAQLEKSRLLSDRFSAERPKGSFSTLEIQRTEQGDSAMYLCASSHDKNQPQHFGDGTRLSIL.

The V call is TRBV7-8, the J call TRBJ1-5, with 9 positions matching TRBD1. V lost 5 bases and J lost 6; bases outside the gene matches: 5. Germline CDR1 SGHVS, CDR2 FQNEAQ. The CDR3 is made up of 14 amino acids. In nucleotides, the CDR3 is TGTGCCAGCAGCCGGGACAGGGTAACTCAGCCCCAGCATTTT. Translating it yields CASSRDRVTQPQHF.

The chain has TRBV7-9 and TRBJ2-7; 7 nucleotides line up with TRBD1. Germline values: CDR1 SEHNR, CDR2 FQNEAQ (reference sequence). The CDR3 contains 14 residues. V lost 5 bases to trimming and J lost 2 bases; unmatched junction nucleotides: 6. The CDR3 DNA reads TGTGCCAGCAGCGCGCTCGGGACAGCCTACGAGCAGTACTTC. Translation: CASSALGTAYEQYF.

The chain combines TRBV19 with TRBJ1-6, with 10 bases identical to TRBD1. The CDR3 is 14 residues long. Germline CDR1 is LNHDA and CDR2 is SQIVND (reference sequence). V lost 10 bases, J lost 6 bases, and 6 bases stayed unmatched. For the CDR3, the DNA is TGTGCCACAAAGGGGGACAGGGGTAATTCACCCCTCCACTTT. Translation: CATKGDRGNSPLHF.

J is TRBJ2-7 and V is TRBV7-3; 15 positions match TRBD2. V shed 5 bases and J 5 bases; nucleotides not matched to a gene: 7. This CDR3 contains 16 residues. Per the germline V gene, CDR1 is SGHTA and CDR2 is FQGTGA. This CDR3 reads CASSAPGLAGGNEQYF. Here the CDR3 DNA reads TGTGCCAGCAGCGCACCGGGACTAGCGGGAGGTAACGAGCAGTACTTC.

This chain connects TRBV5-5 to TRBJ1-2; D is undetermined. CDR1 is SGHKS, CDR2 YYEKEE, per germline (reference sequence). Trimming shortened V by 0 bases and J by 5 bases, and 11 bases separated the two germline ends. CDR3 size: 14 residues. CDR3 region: CASSLERGFYGYTF. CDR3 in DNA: TGTGCCAGCAGCTTGGAACGAGGCTTTTATGGCTACACCTTC. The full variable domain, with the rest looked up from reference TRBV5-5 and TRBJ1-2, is DAGVTQSPTHLIKTRGQQVTLRCSPISGHKSVSWYQQVLGQGPQFIFQYYEKEERGRGNFPDRFSARQFPNYSSELNVNALLLGDSALYLCASSLERGFYGYTFGSGTRLTVV.

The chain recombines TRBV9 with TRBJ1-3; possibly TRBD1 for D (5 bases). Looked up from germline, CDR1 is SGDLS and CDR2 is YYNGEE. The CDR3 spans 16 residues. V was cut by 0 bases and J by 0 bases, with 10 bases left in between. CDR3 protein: CASSVEGPGSGNTIYF. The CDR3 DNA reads TGTGCCAGCAGCGTAGAGGGGCCCGGCTCTGGAAACACCATATATTTT.

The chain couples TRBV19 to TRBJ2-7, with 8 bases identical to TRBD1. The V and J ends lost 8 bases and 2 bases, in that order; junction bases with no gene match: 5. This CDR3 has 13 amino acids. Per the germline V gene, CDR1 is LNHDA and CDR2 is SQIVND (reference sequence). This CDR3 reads CASGQGPPYEQYF. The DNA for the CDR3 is TGTGCCAGTGGACAGGGCCCCCCCTACGAGCAGTACTTC.

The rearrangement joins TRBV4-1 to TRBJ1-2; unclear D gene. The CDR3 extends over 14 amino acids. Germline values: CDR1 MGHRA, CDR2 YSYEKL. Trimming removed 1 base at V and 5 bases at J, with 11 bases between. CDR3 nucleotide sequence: TGCGCCAGCAGCCAAGTGGCGGAAGTATATGGCTACACCTTC. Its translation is CASSQVAEVYGYTF.

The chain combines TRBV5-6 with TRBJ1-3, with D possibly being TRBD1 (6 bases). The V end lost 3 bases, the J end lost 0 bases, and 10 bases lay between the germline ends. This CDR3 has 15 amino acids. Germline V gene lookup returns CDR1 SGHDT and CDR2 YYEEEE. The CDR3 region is CASSWGQFSGNTIYF. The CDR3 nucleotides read TGTGCCAGCAGCTGGGGGCAGTTCTCTGGAAACACCATATATTTT.

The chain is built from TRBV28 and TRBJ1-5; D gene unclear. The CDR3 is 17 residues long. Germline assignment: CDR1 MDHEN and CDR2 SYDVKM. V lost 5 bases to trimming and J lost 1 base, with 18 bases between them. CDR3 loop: CASSPPRHRRSNQPQHF. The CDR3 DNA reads TGTGCCAGCAGTCCCCCGCGGCATCGTCGAAGCAATCAGCCCCAGCATTTT.

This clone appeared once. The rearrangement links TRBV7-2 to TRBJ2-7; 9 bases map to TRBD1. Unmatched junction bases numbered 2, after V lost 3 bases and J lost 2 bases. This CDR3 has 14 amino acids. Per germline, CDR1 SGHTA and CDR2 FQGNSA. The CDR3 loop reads CASSFGTGPYEQYF. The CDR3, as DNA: TGTGCCAGCAGCTTCGGGACAGGGCCCTACGAGCAGTACTTC.

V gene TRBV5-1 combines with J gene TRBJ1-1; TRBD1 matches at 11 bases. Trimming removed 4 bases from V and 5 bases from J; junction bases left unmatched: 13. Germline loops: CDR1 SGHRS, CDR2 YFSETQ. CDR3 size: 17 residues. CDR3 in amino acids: CASSRSRTGGAGTEAFF. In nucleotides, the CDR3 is TGCGCCAGCAGCCGATCTCGGACAGGGGGCGCAGGGACTGAAGCTTTCTTT.

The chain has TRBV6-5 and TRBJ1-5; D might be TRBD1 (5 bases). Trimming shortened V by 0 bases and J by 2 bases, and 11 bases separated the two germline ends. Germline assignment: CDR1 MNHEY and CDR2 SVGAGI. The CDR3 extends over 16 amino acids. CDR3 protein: CASSYSARVGNQPQHF. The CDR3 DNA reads TGTGCCAGCAGTTACTCGGCCAGGGTGGGCAATCAGCCCCAGCATTTT.

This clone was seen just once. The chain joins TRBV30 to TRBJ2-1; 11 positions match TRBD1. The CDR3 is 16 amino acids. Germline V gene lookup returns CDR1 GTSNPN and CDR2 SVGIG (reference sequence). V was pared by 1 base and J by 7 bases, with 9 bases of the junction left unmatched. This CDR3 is CAWSAEGGTGGNEQFF. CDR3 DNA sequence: TGTGCCTGGAGTGCGGAAGGTGGGACAGGGGGGAATGAGCAGTTCTTC.